The present TCR delta chain was sequenced within a study of gamma-delta T cells after stem cell transplantation. As to this clone: A read error likely explains this, since a far larger clone differs by one base. Within the sample, other DNA sequences also encode this same CDR3.

The CDR3 spans 17 residues. Germline V gene sequence: CDR1 GEAIGNYY, CDR2 EKD. V shed 1 base and J shed 7 bases, with 24 bases lying between them. TCRdb reanalyzed the RT-PCR reads using CATT. The table has some 10,000 delta-chain clones, 1.3% seen once. Input material: gamma-delta T cells. The rearrangement uses TRDV2 and TRDJ1, with D maybe TRDD3 (6 bases). The receptor comes from a human donor. It is not recorded whose cells these are; they may come from a transplant donor. CDR3 nucleotide sequence: TGTGCCTGTGACACAGTACTGGGAGATTACGACTCTCGTAAACTCATCTTT. Translation gives CACDTVLGDYDSRKLIF.